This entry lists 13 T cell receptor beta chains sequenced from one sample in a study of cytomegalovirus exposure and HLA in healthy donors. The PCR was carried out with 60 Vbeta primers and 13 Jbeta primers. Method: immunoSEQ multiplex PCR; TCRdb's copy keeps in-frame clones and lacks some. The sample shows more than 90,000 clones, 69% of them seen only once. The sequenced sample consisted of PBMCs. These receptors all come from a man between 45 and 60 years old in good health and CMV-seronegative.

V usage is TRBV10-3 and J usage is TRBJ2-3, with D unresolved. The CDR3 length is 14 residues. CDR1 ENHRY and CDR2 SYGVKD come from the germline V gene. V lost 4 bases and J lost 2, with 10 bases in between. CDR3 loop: CAISVVLPTDTQYF. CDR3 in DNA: TGTGCCATCAGTGTAGTTTTACCCACAGATACGCAGTATTTT.

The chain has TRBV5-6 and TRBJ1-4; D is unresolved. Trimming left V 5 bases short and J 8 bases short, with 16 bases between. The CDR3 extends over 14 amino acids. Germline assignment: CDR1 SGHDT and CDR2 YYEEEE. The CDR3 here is CASSFREGGEKLFF. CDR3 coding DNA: TGTGCCAGCAGTTTCCGAGAGGGAGGGGAAAAACTGTTTTTT.

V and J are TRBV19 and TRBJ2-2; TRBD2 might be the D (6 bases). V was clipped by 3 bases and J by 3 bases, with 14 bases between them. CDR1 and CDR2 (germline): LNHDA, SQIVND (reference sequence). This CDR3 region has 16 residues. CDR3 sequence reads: CASSMARGRDTGELFF. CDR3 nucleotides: TGTGCCAGTAGTATGGCACGGGGGAGAGACACCGGGGAGCTGTTTTTT.

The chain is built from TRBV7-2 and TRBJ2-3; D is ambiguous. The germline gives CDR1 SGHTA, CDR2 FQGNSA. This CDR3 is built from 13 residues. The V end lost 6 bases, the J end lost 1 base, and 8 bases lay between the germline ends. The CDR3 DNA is TGTGCCAGCAGACGGAGCGGCACAGATACGCAGTATTTT. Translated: CASRRSGTDTQYF.

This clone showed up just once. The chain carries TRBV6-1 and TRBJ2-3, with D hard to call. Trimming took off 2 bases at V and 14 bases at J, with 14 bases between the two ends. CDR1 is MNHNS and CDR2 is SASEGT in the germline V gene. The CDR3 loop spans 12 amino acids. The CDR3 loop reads CASSERWAAWYF. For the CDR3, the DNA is TGTGCCAGCAGTGAACGTTGGGCCGCGTGGTATTTT.

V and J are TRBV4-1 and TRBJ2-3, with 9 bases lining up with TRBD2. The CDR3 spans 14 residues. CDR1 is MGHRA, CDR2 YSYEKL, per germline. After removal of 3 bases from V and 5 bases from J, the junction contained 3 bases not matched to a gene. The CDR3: CASSQGLAKDTQYF. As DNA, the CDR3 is TGCGCCAGCAGCCAGGGACTAGCTAAAGATACGCAGTATTTT.

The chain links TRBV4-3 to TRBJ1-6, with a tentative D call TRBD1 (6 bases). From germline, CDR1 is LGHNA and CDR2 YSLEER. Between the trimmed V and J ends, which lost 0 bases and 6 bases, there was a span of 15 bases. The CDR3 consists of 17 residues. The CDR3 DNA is TGCGCCAGCAGCCAAGATACAGGGAGACGGGGTAATTCACCCCTCCACTTT. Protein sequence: CASSQDTGRRGNSPLHF.

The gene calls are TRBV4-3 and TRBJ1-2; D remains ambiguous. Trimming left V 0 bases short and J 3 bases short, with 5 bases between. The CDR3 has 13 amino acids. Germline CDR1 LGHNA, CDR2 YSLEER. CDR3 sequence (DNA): TGCGCCAGCAGCCAAGAACGCGACTATGGCTACACCTTC. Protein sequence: CASSQERDYGYTF.

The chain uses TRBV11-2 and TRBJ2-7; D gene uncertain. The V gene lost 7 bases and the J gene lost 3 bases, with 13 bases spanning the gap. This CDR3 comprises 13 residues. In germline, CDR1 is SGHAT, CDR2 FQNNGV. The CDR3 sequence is CASKEQLFYEQYF. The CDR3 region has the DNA TGTGCCAGCAAAGAACAGCTCTTCTACGAGCAGTACTTC.

DNA of the CDR3: TGCGCCAGCAGCTTGGGGGCAGCCTCTGGAAACACCATATATTTT. Protein product: CASSLGAASGNTIYF. V usage is TRBV5-1 and J usage is TRBJ1-3; D not resolved. V was cut by 0 bases and J by 0 bases, with 7 bases left in between. The CDR3 runs to 15 residues. Germline-derived CDR1 and CDR2 are SGHRS and YFSETQ.

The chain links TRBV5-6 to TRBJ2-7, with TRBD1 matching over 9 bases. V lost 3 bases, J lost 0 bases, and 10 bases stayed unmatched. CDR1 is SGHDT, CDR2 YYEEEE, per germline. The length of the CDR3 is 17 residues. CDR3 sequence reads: CASSSFSQGALSYEQYV. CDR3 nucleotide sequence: TGTGCCAGCAGCTCCTTCTCACAGGGGGCTCTCTCCTACGAGCAGTACGTC.

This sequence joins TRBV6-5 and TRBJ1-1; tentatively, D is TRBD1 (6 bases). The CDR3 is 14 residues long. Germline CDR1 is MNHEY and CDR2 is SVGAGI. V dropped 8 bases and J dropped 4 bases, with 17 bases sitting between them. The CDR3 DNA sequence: TGTGCCAGCCATAGCAGGGGACTAGTCACTGAAGCTTTCTTT. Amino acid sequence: CASHSRGLVTEAFF.

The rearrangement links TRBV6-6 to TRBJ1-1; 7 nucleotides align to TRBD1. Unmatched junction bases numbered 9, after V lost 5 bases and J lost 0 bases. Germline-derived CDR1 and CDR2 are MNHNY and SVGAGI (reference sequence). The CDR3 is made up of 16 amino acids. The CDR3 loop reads CASSTGDRIMNTEAFF. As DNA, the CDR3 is TGTGCCAGCAGTACCGGGGACAGAATAATGAACACTGAAGCTTTCTTT.